The present T cell receptor beta chain was sequenced within a study of shared clonotypes between healthy human individuals. Study information: Each donor's CD8 memory used one plate, CD8 naive two, each CD4 subset three. Study-level findings and limits: Larger richness was generally estimated for naive than memory subsets.

Points on this clone: Its antigen is not known.

Germline values: CDR1 MNHEY, CDR2 SMNVEV (reference sequence). Trimming shortened V by 2 bases and J by 5 bases, and 15 bases separated the two germline ends. This CDR3 has 15 amino acids. In the original analysis: Owing to the provision of junction-only sequences devoid of quality scores by immunoSEQ, filtering differed. Using immunoSEQ multiplex PCR, the repertoire was profiled, and TCRdb retains in-frame clones only, with some absent. The D gene and trimming were derived from the DNA, and the V and J assignments and clone size from that table. The table includes over a million clones, about 96% detected once.

The receptor's source is a man aged 25 to 40 in good health. The V and J genes are TRBV27 and TRBJ1-2; D might be TRBD1 (6 bases). The sequencing sample was made of naive CD4+ T cells sorted from blood. Subset in this sample: CD45RA+ positively selected. The CDR3: CASSLLSTGLYGYTF. The CDR3 DNA is TGTGCCAGCAGTTTACTCTCAACAGGGTTGTATGGCTACACCTTC.